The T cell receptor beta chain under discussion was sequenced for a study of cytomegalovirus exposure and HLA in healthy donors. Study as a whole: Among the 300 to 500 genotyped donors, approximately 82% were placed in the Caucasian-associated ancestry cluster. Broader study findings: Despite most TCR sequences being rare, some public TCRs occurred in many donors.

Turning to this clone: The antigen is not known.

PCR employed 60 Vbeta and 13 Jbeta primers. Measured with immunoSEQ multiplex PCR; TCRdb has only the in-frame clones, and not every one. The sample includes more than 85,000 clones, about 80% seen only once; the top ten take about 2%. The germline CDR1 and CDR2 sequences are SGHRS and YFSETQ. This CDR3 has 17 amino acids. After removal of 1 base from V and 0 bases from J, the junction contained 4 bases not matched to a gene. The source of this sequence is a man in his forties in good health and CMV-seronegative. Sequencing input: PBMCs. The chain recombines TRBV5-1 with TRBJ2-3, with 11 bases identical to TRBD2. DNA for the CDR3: TGCGCCAGCAGCTTGAAACTAGCGGGAGCTAGCACAGATACGCAGTATTTT. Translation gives CASSLKLAGASTDTQYF.